This T cell receptor beta chain was sequenced for a study of CD8+ T cells in alopecia areata. Study at large: Each of the treated patients was given oral tofacitinib, 5 to 10 mg twice daily, for moderate-to-severe alopecia areata. Tofacitinib continued for 6 to 18 months and was then withheld for 6 months.

Alopecia areata patients provided lesional scalp punch biopsies and peripheral blood. Extracted RNA was reverse transcribed, and the resulting cDNA served as sequencing template. Profiled with immunoSEQ multiplex PCR; TCRdb holds only in-frame clones, not every one. Among thousands of clones listed, around 74% were seen once. Germline CDR1 reads SGHAT; CDR2 reads FQDESV (reference sequence). V gave up 5 bases and J gave up 2 bases; unmatched junction bases: 9. This CDR3 region has 15 residues. This TCR was recovered from a human donor with alopecia areata. The chain employs TRBV11-1 and TRBJ2-7; 7 nucleotides match TRBD1. Sequences were derived from skin, sampled at week 0. CDR3 in DNA: TGTGCCAGCAGCCAGTACAGGGGCGCAACCTACGAGCAGTACTTC. Amino acid sequence: CASSQYRGATYEQYF.